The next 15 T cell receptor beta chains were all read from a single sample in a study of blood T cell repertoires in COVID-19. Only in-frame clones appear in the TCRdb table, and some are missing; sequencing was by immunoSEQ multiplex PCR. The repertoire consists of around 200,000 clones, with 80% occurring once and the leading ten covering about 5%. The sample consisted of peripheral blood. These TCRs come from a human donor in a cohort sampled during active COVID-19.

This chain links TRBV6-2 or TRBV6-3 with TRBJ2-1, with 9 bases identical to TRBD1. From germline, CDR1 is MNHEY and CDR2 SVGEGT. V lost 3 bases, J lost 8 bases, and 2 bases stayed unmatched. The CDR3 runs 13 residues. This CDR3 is CASSYTGGHEQFF. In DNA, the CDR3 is TGTGCCAGCAGTTATACAGGGGGCCATGAGCAGTTCTTC.

CDR3 sequence reads: CASSPLSSGGSYEQYF. The DNA for the CDR3 is TGTGCCAGCTCACCACTCTCGTCAGGGGGATCCTACGAGCAGTACTTC. The chain couples TRBV18 to TRBJ2-7; 7 positions match TRBD1. Germline CDR1 KGHSH, CDR2 LQKENI. This CDR3 comprises 16 residues. The V and J ends lost 1 base and 1 base, in that order; junction bases with no gene match: 7.

Here the CDR3 reads CASSLEGPLEQYF. The DNA for the CDR3 is TGTGCCAGCAGCTTGGAGGGGCCCCTCGAGCAGTACTTC. The V and J genes are TRBV5-8 and TRBJ2-7; a weak D match, TRBD1 (5 bases). V dropped 0 bases and J dropped 6 bases, with 10 bases sitting between them. CDR3 length: 13 amino acids. Looked up from germline, CDR1 is SGHTS and CDR2 is YDEGEE.

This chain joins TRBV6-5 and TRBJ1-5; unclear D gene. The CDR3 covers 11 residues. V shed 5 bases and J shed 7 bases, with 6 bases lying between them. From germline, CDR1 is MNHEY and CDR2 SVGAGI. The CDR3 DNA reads TGTGCCAGCAGTACACCACAGCCCCAGCATTTT. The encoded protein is CASSTPQPQHF.

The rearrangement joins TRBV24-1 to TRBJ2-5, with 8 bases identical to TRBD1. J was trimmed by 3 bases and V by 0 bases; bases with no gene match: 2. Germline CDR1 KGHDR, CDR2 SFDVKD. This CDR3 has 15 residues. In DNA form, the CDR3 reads TGTGCCACCAGTGATTTGCCGGACAGGGAAGAGACCCAGTACTTC. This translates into CATSDLPDREETQYF.

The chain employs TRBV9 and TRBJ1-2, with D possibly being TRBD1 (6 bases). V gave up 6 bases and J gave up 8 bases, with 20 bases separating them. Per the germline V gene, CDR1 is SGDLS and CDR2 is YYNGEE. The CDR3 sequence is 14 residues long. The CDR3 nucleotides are TGTGCCAGCACCAGAAGGGGACAAGGCGGGGGCTACACCTTC. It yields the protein CASTRRGQGGGYTF. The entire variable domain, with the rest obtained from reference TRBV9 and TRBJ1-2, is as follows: DSGVTQTPKHLITATGQRVTLRCSPRSGDLSVYWYQQSLDQGLQFLIQYYNGEERAKGNILERFSAQQFPDLHSELNLSSLELGDSALYFCASTRRGQGGGYTFGSGTRLTVV.

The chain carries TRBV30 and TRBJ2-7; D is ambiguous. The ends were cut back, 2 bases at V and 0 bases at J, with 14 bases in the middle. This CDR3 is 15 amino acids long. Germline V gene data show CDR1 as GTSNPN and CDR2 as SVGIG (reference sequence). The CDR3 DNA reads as TGTGCCTGGAGTACCCCGGGTCCTAGCTCCTACGAGCAGTACTTC. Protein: CAWSTPGPSSYEQYF.

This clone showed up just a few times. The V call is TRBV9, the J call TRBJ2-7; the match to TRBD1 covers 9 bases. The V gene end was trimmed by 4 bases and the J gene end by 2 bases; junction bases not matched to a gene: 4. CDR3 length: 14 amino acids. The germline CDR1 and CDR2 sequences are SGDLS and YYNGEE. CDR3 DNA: TGTGCCAGCAGCCGACAGGGGGAGACCTACGAGCAGTACTTC. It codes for CASSRQGETYEQYF. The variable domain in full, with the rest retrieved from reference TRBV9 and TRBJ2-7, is DSGVTQTPKHLITATGQRVTLRCSPRSGDLSVYWYQQSLDQGLQFLIQYYNGEERAKGNILERFSAQQFPDLHSELNLSSLELGDSALYFCASSRQGETYEQYFGPGTRLTVT.

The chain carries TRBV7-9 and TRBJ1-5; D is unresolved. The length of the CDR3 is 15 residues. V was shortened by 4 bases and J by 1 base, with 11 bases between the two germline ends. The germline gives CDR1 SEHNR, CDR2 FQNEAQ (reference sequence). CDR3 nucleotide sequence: TGTGCCAGCAGCTCGTGGACTGAGAGCAATCAGCCCCAGCATTTT. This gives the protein CASSSWTESNQPQHF.

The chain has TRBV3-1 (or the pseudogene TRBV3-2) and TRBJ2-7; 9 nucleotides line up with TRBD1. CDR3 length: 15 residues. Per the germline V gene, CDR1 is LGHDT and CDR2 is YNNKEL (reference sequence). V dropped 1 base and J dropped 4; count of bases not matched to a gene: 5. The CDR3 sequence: CASSQGGTGIYEQYF. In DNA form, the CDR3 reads TGTGCCAGCAGCCAAGGAGGGACAGGGATATACGAGCAGTACTTC.

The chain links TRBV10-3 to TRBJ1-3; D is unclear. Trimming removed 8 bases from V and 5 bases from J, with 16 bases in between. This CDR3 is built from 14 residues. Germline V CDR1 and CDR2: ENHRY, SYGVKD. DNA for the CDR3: TGTGCCATCCGCCCCGGGGAAGGGAGAAACACCATATATTTT. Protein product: CAIRPGEGRNTIYF.

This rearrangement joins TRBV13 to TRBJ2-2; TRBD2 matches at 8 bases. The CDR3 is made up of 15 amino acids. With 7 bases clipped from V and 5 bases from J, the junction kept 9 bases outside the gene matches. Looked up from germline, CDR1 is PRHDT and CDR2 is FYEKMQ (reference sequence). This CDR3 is CASTLTGGPTGELFF. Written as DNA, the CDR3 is TGTGCCAGCACCCTAACGGGAGGGCCGACCGGGGAGCTGTTTTTT.

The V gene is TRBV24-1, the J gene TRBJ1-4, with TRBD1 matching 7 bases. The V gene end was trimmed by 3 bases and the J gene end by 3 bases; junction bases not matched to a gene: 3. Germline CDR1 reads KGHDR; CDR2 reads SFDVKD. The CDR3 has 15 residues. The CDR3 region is CATSDGQVSNEKLFF. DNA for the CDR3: TGTGCCACCAGTGATGGACAGGTCTCTAATGAAAAACTGTTTTTT.

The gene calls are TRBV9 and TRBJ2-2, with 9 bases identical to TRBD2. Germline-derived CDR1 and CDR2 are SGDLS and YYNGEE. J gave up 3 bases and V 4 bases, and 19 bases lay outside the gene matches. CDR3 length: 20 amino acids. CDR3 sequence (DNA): TGTGCCAGCAGCCCGGGTGTTAGCGGGAGTAATGTTGAGGACACCGGGGAGCTGTTTTTT. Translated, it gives CASSPGVSGSNVEDTGELFF.

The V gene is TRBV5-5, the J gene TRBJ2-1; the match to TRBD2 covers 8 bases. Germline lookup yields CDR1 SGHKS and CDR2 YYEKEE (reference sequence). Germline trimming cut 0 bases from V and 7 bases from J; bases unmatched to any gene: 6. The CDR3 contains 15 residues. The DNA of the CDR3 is TGTGCCAGCAGCTTGGGAGCGGGAGCTAAAAATGAGCAGTTCTTC. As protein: CASSLGAGAKNEQFF.